This T cell receptor (beta chain) was retrieved from a study of cytomegalovirus exposure and HLA in healthy donors. 60 Vbeta and 13 Jbeta primers were used in PCR. Clones were sequenced by immunoSEQ multiplex PCR, and TCRdb holds only the in-frame ones, with some missing. Of approximately 110,000 clones listed, approximately 76% were seen once; the top ten hold around 8%. CDR3 length equals 12 residues. Germline values: CDR1 SGHTA, CDR2 FQGNSA. Trimming took off 1 base at V and 10 bases at J, with 8 bases between the two ends. The receptor was isolated from a man aged 35 to 55 in good health and CMV-seronegative. Sequenced sample: PBMCs. The chain recombines TRBV7-2 with TRBJ1-5; a weak D match, TRBD1 (5 bases). The DNA for the CDR3 is TGTGCCAGCAGCTTAGGGGGCCCCCCCCAGCATTTT. Amino acid sequence: CASSLGGPPQHF.